The subject of this entry is one T cell receptor beta chain. Its antigen is not known. Autoimmune disease history or systemic immunosuppression meant exclusion. V lost 5 bases to trimming and J lost 4 bases; unmatched junction nucleotides: 5. The CDR3 totals 15 residues. Germline lookup yields CDR1 LNHDA and CDR2 SQIVND (reference sequence). The sample comes from a study of OX40 agonist ivuxolimab in advanced cancers. Study information: Patients treated during dose escalation were battling hepatocellular carcinoma, melanoma, renal cell or head and neck cancer. Three patients, one with hepatocellular carcinoma and two with cutaneous melanoma, responded partially. Study conclusions and caveats: Expanded clones tended on average to be more numerous among CD8+ T cells than CD4+.

The table came from immunoSEQ multiplex PCR; TCRdb's copy has only in-frame clones and leaves some out. The sample has approximately 110,000 clones, 85% to 95% seen once; the top ten hold approximately 0.81%. The clonotype comes from an adult with an advanced solid tumor such as melanoma, head and neck, liver or kidney cancer. This rearrangement joins TRBV19 to TRBJ2-2; 9 positions match TRBD1. Here the sequenced sample was CD4+ or CD8+ T cells sorted from blood, taken in a trial of the OX40 agonist ivuxolimab. The CDR3 nucleotides read TGTGCCAGTAGTGTACAGGGGGCGGCCACCGGGGAGCTGTTTTTT. Translated, it gives CASSVQGAATGELFF.